These 6 T cell receptor beta chains originate from one sample sequenced in a study of cytomegalovirus exposure and HLA in healthy donors. Data came from immunoSEQ multiplex PCR; TCRdb stores just in-frame clones and leaves some out. Of fewer than 90,000 clones in the sample, about 96% were seen once. Sample: PBMCs. Receptors originate from a man aged 18 to 30 in good health and CMV-seropositive.

In DNA form, the CDR3 reads TGTGCCAGCAGCAACCCCAGTCCGGATACGCAGTATTTT. This translates into CASSNPSPDTQYF. V and J are TRBV28 and TRBJ2-3; D call uncertain. This CDR3 has 13 amino acids. The V gene lost 6 bases and the J gene lost 6 bases, with 13 bases spanning the gap. Germline lookup yields CDR1 MDHEN and CDR2 SYDVKM.

The chain employs TRBV7-8 and TRBJ2-7, with D unclear. The V and J ends lost 1 base and 6 bases respectively, with 4 bases between them. From germline, CDR1 is SGHVS and CDR2 FQNEAQ. This CDR3 is 11 amino acids long. CDR3 loop: CASSLDSEQYF. Here the CDR3 DNA reads TGTGCCAGCAGCTTAGACTCCGAGCAGTACTTC.

The gene calls are TRBV10-3 and TRBJ2-7; perhaps TRBD1 as D (5 bases). Germline V gene lookup returns CDR1 ENHRY and CDR2 SYGVKD. This CDR3 has 12 amino acids. Deletions cut 2 bases from V and 6 bases from J, with 8 bases between. The CDR3 DNA reads as TGTGCCATCAGTGAGGGACACTCCGAGCAGTACTTC. Its translation is CAISEGHSEQYF.

The J gene is TRBJ1-5, the V gene TRBV27, with D unresolved. CDR3 length equals 13 residues. Germline V CDR1 and CDR2: MNHEY, SMNVEV (reference sequence). Trimming took off 6 bases at V and 3 bases at J, with 9 bases between the two ends. The CDR3 DNA is TGTGCCAGCAGCCCCCAGAACAATCAGCCCCAGCATTTT. Encoded protein: CASSPQNNQPQHF.

The gene calls are TRBV7-9 and TRBJ2-7, with a tentative D call TRBD1 (6 bases). Germline V gene data show CDR1 as SEHNR and CDR2 as FQNEAQ (reference sequence). V shed 3 bases and J shed 5 bases, with 17 bases lying between them. The CDR3 extends over 15 amino acids. The DNA for the CDR3 is TGTGCCAGCAGCTTCGTACTTGGGGGCTCGGACGAGCAGTACTTC. This sequence encodes CASSFVLGGSDEQYF.

This chain uses TRBV5-5 with TRBJ1-1, with a possible D match to TRBD1 (5 bases). The CDR3 extends over 14 amino acids. Trimming took 3 bases from V and 1 from J, leaving 10 bases between them. Germline V gives CDR1 SGHKS, CDR2 YYEKEE (reference sequence). The DNA of the CDR3 is TGTGCCAGCAGCTGGAGGGGCCAGAACACTGAAGCTTTCTTT. This translates into CASSWRGQNTEAFF. Full variable domain (outside the CDR3, taken from reference TRBV5-5 and TRBJ1-1): DAGVTQSPTHLIKTRGQQVTLRCSPISGHKSVSWYQQVLGQGPQFIFQYYEKEERGRGNFPDRFSARQFPNYSSELNVNALLLGDSALYLCASSWRGQNTEAFFGQGTRLTVV.